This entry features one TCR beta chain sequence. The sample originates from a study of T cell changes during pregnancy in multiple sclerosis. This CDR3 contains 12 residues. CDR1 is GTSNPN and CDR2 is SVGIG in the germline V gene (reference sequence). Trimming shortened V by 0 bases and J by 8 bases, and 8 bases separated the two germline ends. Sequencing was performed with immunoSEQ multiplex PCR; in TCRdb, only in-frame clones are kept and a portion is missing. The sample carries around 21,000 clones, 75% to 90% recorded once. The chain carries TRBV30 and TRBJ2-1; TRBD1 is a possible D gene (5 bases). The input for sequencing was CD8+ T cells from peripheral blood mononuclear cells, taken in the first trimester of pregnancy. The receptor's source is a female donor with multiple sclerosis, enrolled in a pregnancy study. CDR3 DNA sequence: TGTGCCTGGAGTGTTTTAGGGGATGAGCAGTTCTTC. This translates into CAWSVLGDEQFF.